The present T cell receptor (beta chain) was sequenced within a study of cytotoxic CD8 clonotypes in ibrutinib-treated CLL. Across the whole study: The group held 11 relapsed/refractory and roughly 15 treatment-naive patients, with under 18 IGHV unmutated. When averaged across all of the samples, the counts came to some 250,000 productive templates and 94,082 productive rearrangements. Responses comprised around 24 partial and 2 complete; at median approximately 68 months, about 14 remained remitted and some twelve progressed.

The CDR3 is 18 amino acids. V was clipped by 1 base and J by 0 bases; unmatched bases: 8. Germline V gene sequence: CDR1 SGHTA, CDR2 FQGNSA. Deep sequencing aimed at 1 in 200,000 to 1 in 1 million T cells' resolution. Only in-frame clones appear in the TCRdb table, and some are missing; sequencing was by immunoSEQ multiplex PCR. In the table there are about 92,000 clones, about 74% of which are singletons. This clonotype was obtained from a human donor with chronic lymphocytic leukemia. The starting material was PBMCs, obtained after 24 months of ibrutinib treatment. The chain couples TRBV7-2 to TRBJ1-5; 8 bases align to TRBD1. The CDR3 DNA sequence: TGTGCCAGCAGCTTAGGAGGCAGGGGGCTATATAGCAATCAGCCCCAGCATTTT. This encodes CASSLGGRGLYSNQPQHF. Supplemented by reference TRBV7-2 and TRBJ1-5, the full variable domain reads GAGVSQSPSNKVTEKGKDVELRCDPISGHTALYWYRQSLGQGLEFLIYFQGNSAPDKSGLPSDRFSAERTGGSVSTLTIQRTQQEDSAVYLCASSLGGRGLYSNQPQHFGDGTRLSIL.